Below, 10 T cell receptor beta chains from the same sample are listed, as sequenced in a study of blood T cell repertoires in COVID-19. Some clones are missing from TCRdb's copy, which holds only in-frame ones; the method was immunoSEQ multiplex PCR. The sample lists roughly 170,000 clones; 75% to 80% were seen once. The sequenced sample was peripheral blood. Receptors originate from a woman aged 65 to 85 with acute or convalescent COVID-19.

J is TRBJ1-5 and V is TRBV25-1, with a weak D call TRBD1 (5 bases). The V gene lost 5 bases and the J gene lost 0 bases, with 20 bases spanning the gap. This CDR3 comprises 18 residues. The V gene's germline CDR1 is MGHDK and CDR2 SYGVNS. This chain's CDR3 is CASSHRTFGGDSNQPQHF. The DNA for the CDR3 is TGTGCCAGCAGTCACCGGACGTTTGGGGGGGATAGCAATCAGCCCCAGCATTTT.

The V call is TRBV6-1, the J call TRBJ1-5; D ambiguous. Germline V gene data show CDR1 as MNHNS and CDR2 as SASEGT. The V end lost 3 bases, the J end lost 3 bases, and 12 bases lay between the germline ends. The CDR3 covers 15 residues. This CDR3 reads CASSEPPNSNQPQHF. As DNA, the CDR3 is TGTGCCAGCAGTGAGCCCCCTAACTCCAATCAGCCCCAGCATTTT.

The chain combines TRBV3-1 (or the pseudogene TRBV3-2) with TRBJ1-1, with 7 bases aligning to TRBD1. CDR3 size: 12 residues. The trim removed 3 bases at V and 10 bases at J, leaving 5 bases unmatched. Germline V gene data show CDR1 as LGHDT and CDR2 as YNNKEL (reference sequence). DNA of the CDR3: TGTGCCAGCAGCCAGACAGGGAAGGTAGCTTTCTTT. Protein: CASSQTGKVAFF.

In its sample, this clone was seen many times. The genes are TRBV9 and TRBJ2-7; TRBD2 might be the D (5 bases). This CDR3 has 17 residues. Trimming pared 4 bases from V and 3 bases from J, leaving 23 bases between. Germline loops: CDR1 SGDLS, CDR2 YYNGEE. DNA of the CDR3: TGTGCCAGCAGCCCGCGAGGTTTGGGAGTTCGCGACTACGAGCAGTACTTC. This codes for CASSPRGLGVRDYEQYF. The full variable domain, with the rest looked up from reference TRBV9 and TRBJ2-7, is DSGVTQTPKHLITATGQRVTLRCSPRSGDLSVYWYQQSLDQGLQFLIQYYNGEERAKGNILERFSAQQFPDLHSELNLSSLELGDSALYFCASSPRGLGVRDYEQYFGPGTRLTVT.

The CDR3 DNA reads TGCGCCAGCAGCTTGGAAACCATGCGTCTCACTGAAGCTTTCTTT. Its translation is CASSLETMRLTEAFF. This sequence joins TRBV5-1 and TRBJ1-1; D remains ambiguous. V gave up 0 bases and J gave up 4 bases, with 13 bases separating them. There are 15 residues in the CDR3. Germline CDR1 SGHRS, CDR2 YFSETQ.

The chain links TRBV7-2 to TRBJ2-1; 9 bases map to TRBD1. The ends lost 5 bases at V and 8 bases at J; junction bases unmatched: 7. The CDR3 is made up of 14 amino acids. The germline V gene has CDR1 SGHTA and CDR2 FQGNSA. The CDR3, as DNA: TGTGCCAGCAGCCTAGGGACAGGGAACCATGAGCAGTTCTTC. Translated, it gives CASSLGTGNHEQFF.

The rearrangement links TRBV10-1 to TRBJ2-2, with 9 bases fitting TRBD2. Germline CDR1 is WNHNN and CDR2 is SYGVQD (reference sequence). Losses at the gene ends were 8 bases for V and 7 bases for J; bases not matched to a gene: 8. The CDR3 has 14 amino acids. In DNA form, the CDR3 reads TGCGCCAGCCGGGCTAGCGGGAATGTCGGGGAGCTGTTTTTT. Its protein product is CASRASGNVGELFF.

Here the CDR3 DNA reads TGTGCCAGCACTGACACCTTACAAGACACTACGGGGGAGCAGTACTTC. As protein: CASTDTLQDTTGEQYF. The V call is TRBV2, the J call TRBJ2-7; D may be TRBD2 (5 bases). V lost 7 bases to trimming and J lost 7 bases, with 26 bases between them. Germline CDR1 SNHLY, CDR2 FYNNEI. The CDR3 runs to 16 residues.

V usage is TRBV5-4 and J usage is TRBJ1-3, with a weak D call TRBD1 (5 bases). The germline V and J ends were trimmed by 0 bases and 4 bases, with 8 bases remaining between them. Germline lookup yields CDR1 SGHNT and CDR2 YYREEE (reference sequence). The CDR3 sequence is 14 residues long. The DNA of the CDR3 is TGTGCCAGCAGCTTGGCAGGGTTCGGAAACACCATATATTTT. Translated: CASSLAGFGNTIYF.

This clone turned up a few times. The sample contains more than one DNA sequence encoding this CDR3. The V and J genes are TRBV5-1 and TRBJ2-5; D is unresolved. Per germline, CDR1 SGHRS and CDR2 YFSETQ. This CDR3 is built from 13 residues. Trimming cost V 2 bases and J 5 bases, with 10 bases left between them. The CDR3 is CASSLFVRETQYF. CDR3 DNA sequence: TGCGCCAGCAGCTTATTCGTGCGGGAGACCCAGTACTTC.